This record looks at one T cell receptor (beta chain) sequence and its context. This entry belongs to a study of blood T cell repertoires in COVID-19. Study-level information: Samples representing acute and convalescent COVID-19 were sourced from the United States, Italy and Spain. Sample material is recorded as cDNA or gDNA derived from T cells, B-cell-depleted T cells, or PBMCs.

CDR1 is WNHNN, CDR2 SYGVQD, per germline (reference sequence). The CDR3 length is 17 residues. With V trimmed by 3 bases and J by 5 bases, 9 bases remained unmatched. Original analysis: Quantification of nucleated cells was approximated via reference gene primer amplification. Profiled with immunoSEQ multiplex PCR; TCRdb holds only in-frame clones, not every one. V and J calls and clone size are as listed in that table; D and trimming were resolved from the DNA. The table records some 320,000 clones, 89% of them present only once. The study drew participants aged about 18 to 89 years from under 30 US areas.

The TCR sequence derives from a man in his sixties who had recovered from COVID-19. This chain links TRBV10-1 with TRBJ2-3; 12 nucleotides align to TRBD2. The sequencing sample was made of PBMCs or T cells enriched from blood (not recorded which). CDR3 sequence: CASSDSPSGRAIDTQYF. The DNA for the CDR3 is TGCGCCAGCAGTGACTCTCCTAGCGGGAGGGCCATAGATACGCAGTATTTT.